The 31 T cell receptor beta chains below were found in one sample sequenced in a study of cytomegalovirus exposure and HLA in healthy donors. The primer mix had 60 Vbeta and 13 Jbeta primers. Generated by immunoSEQ multiplex PCR, the TCRdb table keeps only in-frame clones and is missing some. This sample has about 79,000 clones, with 70% to 85% found just once. Sample: PBMCs. Source of these receptors: a man aged 40-55 years in good health and CMV-seropositive.

This CDR3 is CASSNPPGGNTEAFF. In DNA, the CDR3 is TGTGCCAGTAGTAACCCCCCAGGAGGTAACACTGAAGCTTTCTTT. The chain joins TRBV19 to TRBJ1-1; D gene uncertain. This CDR3 is 15 amino acids long. Trimming left V 4 bases short and J 2 bases short, with 14 bases between. Germline-derived CDR1 and CDR2 are LNHDA and SQIVND (reference sequence).

The J gene is TRBJ1-6, the V gene TRBV7-2, with a tentative D call TRBD1 (6 bases). Per germline, CDR1 SGHTA and CDR2 FQGNSA. V lost 7 bases, J lost 10 bases, and 17 bases lay in between. The CDR3 sequence is 14 residues long. CDR3 nucleotide sequence: TGTGCCAGCATCCCGGGGGGGCTGGGCTCACCCCTCCACTTT. This encodes CASIPGGLGSPLHF.

The V call is TRBV11-2, the J call TRBJ2-7; TRBD2 might be the D (6 bases). Trimming removed 8 bases from V and 3 bases from J, with 14 bases in between. CDR3 length equals 13 residues. Germline V CDR1 and CDR2: SGHAT, FQNNGV. CDR3 amino acids: CASRPTGSYEQYF. The DNA of the CDR3 is TGTGCCAGCCGACCTACCGGGAGCTACGAGCAGTACTTC.

This chain connects TRBV5-1 to TRBJ1-2; 8 bases line up with TRBD1. This CDR3 comprises 14 residues. CDR1 and CDR2 (germline): SGHRS, YFSETQ. V lost 4 bases, J lost 4 bases, and 6 bases stayed unmatched. The chain's CDR3 is CASSLTGDGYGYTF. In nucleotides, the CDR3 is TGCGCCAGCAGCCTGACAGGGGACGGCTATGGCTACACCTTC.

In this sample, this clone turned up once. The chain has TRBV7-7 and TRBJ2-5; 14 bases fit TRBD2. The CDR3 spans 16 residues. The trim removed 5 bases at V and 5 bases at J, leaving 7 bases unmatched. Germline CDR1 reads SSHAT; CDR2 reads FNYEAQ (reference sequence). CDR3 protein: CASSSGLAGGGETQYF. The CDR3 DNA follows: TGTGCCAGCAGCAGCGGACTAGCGGGAGGAGGGGAGACCCAGTACTTC.

The rearrangement joins TRBV13 to TRBJ1-4; tentatively, D is TRBD1 (6 bases). The germline V and J ends were trimmed by 5 bases and 5 bases, with 12 bases remaining between them. This CDR3 contains 14 residues. Looked up from germline, CDR1 is PRHDT and CDR2 is FYEKMQ (reference sequence). CDR3 nucleotide sequence: TGTGCCAGCAGCCTAAGGGGGATCAATGAAAAACTGTTTTTT. Amino acid sequence: CASSLRGINEKLFF.

The rearrangement uses TRBV2 and TRBJ2-5; D may be TRBD2 (7 bases). CDR3 length: 15 residues. The V end lost 3 bases, the J end lost 1 base, and 12 bases lay between the germline ends. The germline gives CDR1 SNHLY, CDR2 FYNNEI. In DNA form, the CDR3 reads TGTGCCAGCAGTGAGGCGGGGGCCCTCCAAGAGACCCAGTACTTC. Protein sequence: CASSEAGALQETQYF.

The chain employs TRBV5-4 and TRBJ2-7; possible D gene TRBD1, 5 bases. V was trimmed by 6 bases and J by 5 bases, leaving 15 bases between them. This CDR3 is 13 amino acids long. Germline loops: CDR1 SGHNT, CDR2 YYREEE (reference sequence). The CDR3 loop is CASIGTGTNEQYF. The CDR3 nucleotides read TGTGCCAGCATTGGAACAGGAACCAACGAGCAGTACTTC.

V usage is TRBV7-8 and J usage is TRBJ2-3; 9 nucleotides line up with TRBD2. Germline V lookup: CDR1 SGHVS, CDR2 FQNEAQ. The CDR3 extends over 17 amino acids. The V and J ends lost 1 base and 2 bases, in that order; junction bases with no gene match: 7. The CDR3 nucleotides read TGTGCCAGCAGCTTAGATGGTAGCGGGAGCTACACAGATACGCAGTATTTT. This sequence encodes CASSLDGSGSYTDTQYF.

The chain links TRBV5-5 to TRBJ2-1; 9 nucleotides match TRBD1. Per the germline V gene, CDR1 is SGHKS and CDR2 is YYEKEE (reference sequence). There are 16 residues in the CDR3. Unmatched junction bases numbered 11, after V lost 2 bases and J lost 8 bases. For the CDR3, the DNA is TGTGCCAGCAGCTTTTTACGTTTTACAGGGGGCGATGAGCAGTTCTTC. Its protein product is CASSFLRFTGGDEQFF.

The rearrangement uses TRBV10-2 and TRBJ2-7; 7 nucleotides line up with TRBD1. This CDR3 contains 14 residues. The germline CDR1 and CDR2 sequences are WSHSY and SAAADI. V was pared by 1 base and J by 0 bases, with 0 bases of the junction left unmatched. The CDR3, as DNA: TGCGCCAGCAGTGAGTGGGACAGCTCCTACGAGCAGTACTTC. Its protein product is CASSEWDSSYEQYF.

The chain couples TRBV9 to TRBJ1-5; possible D gene TRBD1, 6 bases. The CDR3 loop spans 14 amino acids. The V end lost 0 bases, the J end lost 2 bases, and 6 bases lay between the germline ends. Germline CDR1 is SGDLS and CDR2 is YYNGEE. CDR3 sequence: CASSVGTGNQPQHF. The CDR3 DNA follows: TGTGCCAGCAGCGTAGGGACAGGCAATCAGCCCCAGCATTTT.

This clone showed up just a few times. J is TRBJ1-1 and V is TRBV30, with TRBD1 matching 7 bases. In germline, CDR1 is GTSNPN, CDR2 SVGIG (reference sequence). The V segment lost 5 bases and the J segment 4 bases; nucleotides outside the gene matches: 4. The length of the CDR3 is 12 residues. For the CDR3, the DNA is TGTGCCTGGGACAGGGTGGGCACTGAAGCTTTCTTT. Its protein is CAWDRVGTEAFF.

This chain connects TRBV5-5 to TRBJ2-7; TRBD2 matches at 7 bases. The ends lost 0 bases at V and 1 base at J; junction bases unmatched: 4. CDR3 length equals 15 residues. Germline V CDR1 and CDR2: SGHKS, YYEKEE (reference sequence). CDR3 DNA sequence: TGTGCCAGCAGCTTGGGGGGAGGGTCTTCCTACGAGCAGTACTTC. Translated, it gives CASSLGGGSSYEQYF.

The V gene is TRBV5-8, the J gene TRBJ2-7, with 10 bases lining up with TRBD2. CDR3 length: 15 amino acids. Germline V gene sequence: CDR1 SGHTS, CDR2 YDEGEE. V lost 1 base to trimming and J lost 7 bases; unmatched junction nucleotides: 8. CDR3 residues: CASSLLASGSREQYF. CDR3 coding DNA: TGTGCCAGCAGCTTGTTGGCTAGCGGGAGTAGGGAGCAGTACTTC.

The chain combines TRBV10-3 with TRBJ2-3; 9 nucleotides align to TRBD1. The junction had 9 bases not matched to a gene; V was cut back by 3 bases and J by 5 bases. The CDR3 length is 16 residues. Germline CDR1 and CDR2: ENHRY and SYGVKD. The CDR3 is CAISDRRQGVGDTQYF. The CDR3 DNA is TGTGCCATCAGTGACCGTCGACAGGGGGTGGGAGATACGCAGTATTTT.

The genes are TRBV7-9 and TRBJ2-7; the match to TRBD1 covers 10 bases. Per the germline V gene, CDR1 is SEHNR and CDR2 is FQNEAQ (reference sequence). Trimming at V came to 6 bases and at J to 5 bases, leaving 10 bases not matched to a gene. The CDR3 is 15 residues long. CDR3 DNA: TGTGCCAGCAGTATCAGGACAGGGGGACGGGACGAGCAGTACTTC. This gives the protein CASSIRTGGRDEQYF.

The chain carries TRBV9 and TRBJ2-5, with TRBD2 matching over 8 bases. Germline CDR1 and CDR2: SGDLS and YYNGEE. J gave up 4 bases and V 2 bases, and 10 bases lay outside the gene matches. This CDR3 spans 16 amino acids. Here the CDR3 reads CASSVRGADIGETQYF. In nucleotides, the CDR3 is TGTGCCAGCAGCGTGCGGGGGGCCGATATAGGAGAGACCCAGTACTTC.

V and J are TRBV19 and TRBJ2-3; possible D gene TRBD1, 5 bases. CDR1 is LNHDA, CDR2 SQIVND, per germline (reference sequence). The CDR3 totals 14 residues. V lost 5 bases to trimming and J lost 2 bases, with 11 bases between them. Here the CDR3 reads CASSSGRATDTQYF. The CDR3 DNA reads as TGTGCCAGTAGTTCAGGCAGGGCCACAGATACGCAGTATTTT.

The V call is TRBV2, the J call TRBJ2-1, with 13 positions matching TRBD2. The CDR3 extends over 16 amino acids. Trimming removed 6 bases from V and 6 bases from J; junction bases left unmatched: 8. Germline CDR1 reads SNHLY; CDR2 reads FYNNEI. CDR3 region: CASRARLAGGGNEQFF. The CDR3 DNA reads as TGTGCCAGCAGGGCGAGACTAGCGGGGGGTGGCAATGAGCAGTTCTTC. Looking up the rest from reference TRBV2 and TRBJ2-1 gives the full variable domain: EPEVTQTPSHQVTQMGQEVILRCVPISNHLYFYWYRQILGQKVEFLVSFYNNEISEKSEIFDDQFSVERPDGSNFTLKIRSTKLEDSAMYFCASRARLAGGGNEQFFGPGTRLTVL.

On this clone: A much larger clone differs by one base, so this may be a read error. The chain is built from TRBV7-9 and TRBJ1-5, with 9 bases fitting TRBD1. This CDR3 contains 13 residues. V lost 5 bases and J lost 4; bases outside the gene matches: 0. From germline, CDR1 is SEHNR and CDR2 FQNEAQ (reference sequence). The CDR3 DNA reads TGTGCCAGCAGCGGGACAGGGAATCAGCCCCAGCATTTT. This encodes CASSGTGNQPQHF.

The chain recombines TRBV5-1 with TRBJ2-2, with a possible D match to TRBD2 (5 bases). Germline V gives CDR1 SGHRS, CDR2 YFSETQ. The V end was cut by 0 bases, the J end by 7 bases, with 7 bases between. The length of the CDR3 is 13 residues. CDR3 amino acids: CASSLGGSGELFF. The CDR3 DNA is TGCGCCAGCAGCTTGGGAGGGAGCGGGGAGCTGTTTTTT.

This clone appeared a few times. The chain recombines TRBV15 with TRBJ1-5, with D maybe TRBD1 (5 bases). V was shortened by 1 base and J by 4 bases, with 8 bases between the two germline ends. From germline, CDR1 is LNHNV and CDR2 YYDKDF (reference sequence). The CDR3 totals 14 residues. The CDR3 coding sequence is TGTGCCACCAGCAGAGGCCAGGGAAATCAGCCCCAGCATTTT. As protein: CATSRGQGNQPQHF. The full variable domain, its missing parts supplied by reference TRBV15 and TRBJ1-5, is DAMVIQNPRYQVTQFGKPVTLSCSQTLNHNVMYWYQQKSSQAPKLLFHYYDKDFNNEADTPDNFQSRRPNTSFCFLDIRSPGLGDTAMYLCATSRGQGNQPQHFGDGTRLSIL.

The chain carries TRBV7-2 and TRBJ2-7; D uncertain. Trimming cost V 2 bases and J 6 bases, with 14 bases left between them. The germline V gene encodes CDR1 SGHTA and CDR2 FQGNSA. The CDR3 sequence is 14 residues long. This CDR3 reads CASSLFRGEGEQYF. DNA of the CDR3: TGTGCCAGCAGCTTATTTAGAGGAGAAGGCGAGCAGTACTTC. The whole variable domain, remainder taken from reference TRBV7-2 and TRBJ2-7, is GAGVSQSPSNKVTEKGKDVELRCDPISGHTALYWYRQSLGQGLEFLIYFQGNSAPDKSGLPSDRFSAERTGGSVSTLTIQRTQQEDSAVYLCASSLFRGEGEQYFGPGTRLTVT.

V and J are TRBV7-8 and TRBJ1-5; the D gene is possibly TRBD1 (6 bases). Trimming left V 5 bases short and J 7 bases short, with 9 bases between. Germline V lookup: CDR1 SGHVS, CDR2 FQNEAQ. The CDR3 loop spans 12 amino acids. CDR3 in amino acids: CASSEQGQPQHF. As DNA, the CDR3 is TGTGCCAGCAGCGAACAGGGCCAGCCCCAGCATTTT.

The rearrangement joins TRBV16 to TRBJ2-7, with D hard to call. CDR3 length: 15 residues. Trimming left V 0 bases short and J 3 bases short, with 12 bases between. Per the germline V gene, CDR1 is KGHSY and CDR2 is FQNENV. In DNA form, the CDR3 reads TGTGCCAGCAGCCAATCGGAGAACTCACTCTACGAGCAGTACTTC. This encodes CASSQSENSLYEQYF.

This clone came up a few times. J is TRBJ1-1 and V is TRBV6-5, with a tentative D call TRBD1 (6 bases). Germline CDR1 MNHEY, CDR2 SVGAGI. The CDR3 spans 13 residues. V was shortened by 6 bases and J by 4 bases, with 12 bases between the two germline ends. CDR3 sequence: CASSFEGVTEAFF. The CDR3 DNA reads as TGTGCCAGCAGCTTCGAGGGGGTCACTGAAGCTTTCTTT.

The chain joins TRBV7-2 to TRBJ2-3, with D possibly being TRBD2 (6 bases). The CDR3 extends over 14 amino acids. V was pared by 0 bases and J by 4 bases, with 8 bases between. Germline CDR1 reads SGHTA; CDR2 reads FQGNSA. The CDR3 sequence: CASSLAWGADTQYF. The CDR3 DNA follows: TGTGCCAGCAGCTTAGCGTGGGGGGCAGATACGCAGTATTTT.

This clone has only one observation. V usage is TRBV7-7 and J usage is TRBJ2-5; D gene uncertain. From germline, CDR1 is SSHAT and CDR2 FNYEAQ (reference sequence). This CDR3 has 13 amino acids. Trimming removed 1 base from V and 7 bases from J, with 10 bases in between. The CDR3 nucleotides read TGTGCCAGCAGCTTAGATCTAGGCATGACCCAGTACTTC. It yields the protein CASSLDLGMTQYF.

This clone turned up a few times. This sequence joins TRBV30 and TRBJ2-5; 14 positions match TRBD2. Germline V gives CDR1 GTSNPN, CDR2 SVGIG (reference sequence). V shed 5 bases and J 2 bases; nucleotides not matched to a gene: 4. This CDR3 contains 15 residues. CDR3 in amino acids: CAWARLAGGQETQYF. The CDR3 region has the DNA TGTGCCTGGGCCAGACTAGCGGGGGGGCAAGAGACCCAGTACTTC.

The chain uses TRBV19 and TRBJ1-1, with 8 bases aligning to TRBD1. With 0 bases clipped from V and 7 bases from J, the junction kept 4 bases outside the gene matches. CDR3 size: 14 residues. Germline-derived CDR1 and CDR2 are LNHDA and SQIVND (reference sequence). Written as DNA, the CDR3 is TGTGCCAGTAGTATAGACAGGGGGCGAAGTGAAGCTTTCTTT. Translated: CASSIDRGRSEAFF.